This TCR beta chain was obtained from a study of immune evolution from preneoplasia to lung adenocarcinoma. Libraries were prepared by immunoSEQ multiplex PCR; TCRdb keeps only in-frame clonotypes and omits some of them. The table records some 2,500 clones, around four fifths of them present only once. The receptor was isolated from a person aged 70 to 85 with invasive lung adenocarcinoma. The sample comprised FFPE invasive lung adenocarcinoma tissue.

The CDR3, as DNA: TGCGCCAGCAGCCCGGGACAGGGGACCTACAATGAGCAGTTCTTC. This sequence encodes CASSPGQGTYNEQFF. The chain recombines TRBV5-1 with TRBJ2-1, with 10 bases matching TRBD1. Germline values: CDR1 SGHRS, CDR2 YFSETQ. The trim removed 4 bases at V and 2 bases at J, leaving 3 bases unmatched. The CDR3 has 15 residues.